What follows are 30 T cell receptor beta chains derived from one specimen sequenced in a study of blood T cell repertoires in COVID-19 (dated by TCRdb to 2019 to 2021). Receptors were amplified or captured by the immunoSEQ multiplex PCR assay. Held by TCRdb, this immuneACCESS table contains in-frame sequences only and omits some clones. Under half of the omission traces to an unresolved V gene where checked; the cause of the rest is unknown. This sample is represented by 250,000 to 300,000 clones; roughly nine tenths of them were singletons. Approximately 12% of the sample rests with the top ten. The sample comprised peripheral blood. These receptors all stem from a woman younger than 45 with COVID-19, enrolled during active disease.

The chain links TRBV27 to TRBJ1-5; D is unresolved. The CDR3 runs 13 residues. Trimming shortened V by 5 bases and J by 5 bases, and 10 bases separated the two germline ends. The germline gives CDR1 MNHEY, CDR2 SMNVEV (reference sequence). The CDR3 spells CASSPTGDQPQHF. As DNA, the CDR3 is TGTGCCAGCAGTCCAACCGGGGATCAGCCCCAGCATTTT.

The chain links TRBV29-1 to TRBJ1-1, with D perhaps matching TRBD1 (6 bases). Trimming cost V 6 bases and J 12 bases, with 23 bases left between them. Germline CDR1 reads SQVTM; CDR2 reads ANQGSEA. This CDR3 comprises 13 residues. CDR3 amino acids: CSVREGGRSGSFF. CDR3 bases: TGCAGCGTGCGGGAGGGGGGCAGATCTGGGTCTTTCTTT.

J is TRBJ2-5 and V is TRBV27; D is unclear. With 4 bases removed from V and 5 bases from J, the gap between germline ends came to 11 bases. The germline V gene has CDR1 MNHEY and CDR2 SMNVEV (reference sequence). CDR3 length: 13 amino acids. The CDR3 loop reads CASSSQTPETQYF. The CDR3 nucleotides read TGTGCCAGCAGTTCACAGACCCCGGAGACCCAGTACTTC.

The V call is TRBV5-1, the J call TRBJ1-4, with 7 bases matching TRBD1. CDR1 and CDR2 from the germline V gene are SGHRS and YFSETQ. The V and J ends lost 4 bases and 7 bases, in that order; junction bases with no gene match: 10. The length of the CDR3 is 15 residues. CDR3 sequence: CASSPQTGKSEKLFF. The CDR3, as DNA: TGCGCCAGCAGCCCACAGACAGGGAAGAGTGAAAAACTGTTTTTT. The full variable domain, completed using reference TRBV5-1 and TRBJ1-4, is KAGVTQTPRYLIKTRGQQVTLSCSPISGHRSVSWYQQTPGQGLQFLFEYFSETQRNKGNFPGRFSGRQFSNSRSEMNVSTLELGDSALYLCASSPQTGKSEKLFFGSGTQLSVL.

This sequence joins TRBV6-1 and TRBJ2-3; 10 bases align to TRBD2. This CDR3 is 15 amino acids long. The V and J ends lost 3 bases and 4 bases, in that order; junction bases with no gene match: 4. Germline V gene sequence: CDR1 MNHNS, CDR2 SASEGT. The CDR3 region is CASSESSGGSDTQYF. CDR3 DNA: TGTGCCAGCAGTGAGTCTAGCGGGGGATCAGATACGCAGTATTTT.

The chain employs TRBV27 and TRBJ1-2; 9 bases align to TRBD1. Germline V gene lookup returns CDR1 MNHEY and CDR2 SMNVEV (reference sequence). After removal of 3 bases from V and 10 bases from J, the junction contained 6 bases not matched to a gene. The CDR3 spans 13 residues. The CDR3 sequence is CASSFSGQGFYTF. The CDR3 region has the DNA TGTGCCAGCAGTTTTTCGGGACAGGGATTCTACACCTTC.

CDR3 nucleotides: TGTGCCAGCACTCTAAGGGGGGGGGCAAGTACGCAGTATTTT. Amino acid sequence: CASTLRGGASTQYF. The genes are TRBV28 and TRBJ2-3; TRBD2 might be the D (7 bases). Trimming cost V 7 bases and J 8 bases, with 19 bases left between them. Per the germline V gene, CDR1 is MDHEN and CDR2 is SYDVKM. CDR3 length: 14 amino acids.

This chain links TRBV18 with TRBJ2-7; 8 nucleotides agree with TRBD1. This CDR3 spans 15 amino acids. Germline CDR1 is KGHSH and CDR2 is LQKENI. J was trimmed by 6 bases and V by 3 bases; bases with no gene match: 10. CDR3 residues: CASSPQTGGRSEQYF. The CDR3 coding sequence is TGTGCCAGCTCACCCCAAACAGGGGGACGTAGCGAGCAGTACTTC.

This chain uses TRBV19 with TRBJ2-1; 13 nucleotides agree with TRBD2. V trimming: 4 bases; J trimming: 3 bases; junction bases outside the gene matches: 3. Germline CDR1 LNHDA, CDR2 SQIVND (reference sequence). The length of the CDR3 is 16 residues. CDR3 sequence (DNA): TGTGCCAGTAGTAGACTAGCGGGGGGCCACTACAATGAGCAGTTCTTC. As protein: CASSRLAGGHYNEQFF.

V usage is TRBV6-5 and J usage is TRBJ1-5; D is ambiguous. The length of the CDR3 is 15 residues. V was clipped by 0 bases and J by 1 base, with 7 bases between them. The V gene's germline CDR1 is MNHEY and CDR2 SVGAGI. This CDR3 is CASSYSSYSNQPQHF. DNA for the CDR3: TGTGCCAGCAGTTACTCGAGTTACAGCAATCAGCCCCAGCATTTT.

The rearrangement uses TRBV6-5 and TRBJ2-7, with D possibly matching TRBD1 (6 bases). CDR1 is MNHEY and CDR2 is SVGAGI in the germline V gene. The V end was cut by 2 bases, the J end by 3 bases, with 8 bases between. The CDR3 sequence is 13 residues long. CDR3 amino acids: CASSYDRNYEQYF. CDR3 in DNA: TGTGCCAGCAGTTACGACAGGAACTACGAGCAGTACTTC.

The chain links TRBV6-6 to TRBJ2-7; D might be TRBD2 (5 bases). Trimming took off 4 bases at V and 5 bases at J, with 12 bases between the two ends. This CDR3 contains 13 residues. The germline V gene encodes CDR1 MNHNY and CDR2 SVGAGI (reference sequence). The CDR3 sequence is CASSFTRFHEQYF. The DNA of the CDR3 is TGTGCCAGCAGTTTCACTAGGTTTCACGAGCAGTACTTC.

This rearrangement joins TRBV27 to TRBJ1-4; D gene ambiguous. Germline V lookup: CDR1 MNHEY, CDR2 SMNVEV (reference sequence). V gave up 5 bases and J gave up 8 bases, with 12 bases separating them. The CDR3 extends over 13 amino acids. The CDR3 bases are TGTGCCAGCAGTGAGAGGAGGGAGGAAAAACTGTTTTTT. This gives the protein CASSERREEKLFF.

CDR3 residues: CASKESRERGSPLHF. The CDR3 DNA follows: TGTGCCAGCAAAGAGTCCAGGGAAAGGGGGTCACCCCTCCACTTT. This rearrangement joins TRBV27 to TRBJ1-6, with D tentatively TRBD1 (6 bases). Germline values: CDR1 MNHEY, CDR2 SMNVEV (reference sequence). CDR3 length: 15 amino acids. Between the trimmed V and J ends, which lost 7 bases and 10 bases, there was a span of 20 bases.

The V call is TRBV27, the J call TRBJ1-1, with TRBD1 as a possible D gene (5 bases). This CDR3 contains 15 residues. Germline CDR1 MNHEY, CDR2 SMNVEV (reference sequence). Between the trimmed V and J ends, which lost 5 bases and 8 bases, there was a span of 21 bases. CDR3 region: CASSTQTLGVGEAFF. The DNA of the CDR3 is TGTGCCAGCAGTACCCAAACCTTAGGGGTCGGGGAAGCTTTCTTT.

The chain is built from TRBV24-1 and TRBJ2-1, with D unresolved. This CDR3 comprises 11 residues. The germline V gene has CDR1 KGHDR and CDR2 SFDVKD. V was shortened by 4 bases and J by 8 bases, with 5 bases between the two germline ends. CDR3 in DNA: TGTGCCACCAGTGACGGAGATGAGCAGTTCTTC. Translated, it gives CATSDGDEQFF.

V usage is TRBV19 and J usage is TRBJ1-6, with D perhaps matching TRBD1 (5 bases). The length of the CDR3 is 15 residues. Germline CDR1 and CDR2: LNHDA and SQIVND (reference sequence). Trimming shortened V by 6 bases and J by 5 bases, and 14 bases separated the two germline ends. The CDR3 is CASSYWGDNNSPLHF. The CDR3 DNA sequence: TGTGCCAGTAGCTATTGGGGGGATAATAATTCACCCCTCCACTTT.

The J gene is TRBJ2-1, the V gene TRBV6-6; 8 positions agree with TRBD2. Germline CDR1 is MNHNY and CDR2 is SVGAGI (reference sequence). CDR3 size: 14 residues. The V segment lost 5 bases and the J segment 4 bases; nucleotides outside the gene matches: 4. CDR3 protein: CASSERGPYNEQFF. For the CDR3, the DNA is TGTGCCAGCAGTGAGCGGGGGCCGTACAATGAGCAGTTCTTC.

This chain links TRBV5-1 with TRBJ2-5, with D maybe TRBD2 (6 bases). Trimming pared 0 bases from V and 1 base from J, leaving 16 bases between. CDR3 length equals 17 residues. CDR1 is SGHRS and CDR2 is YFSETQ in the germline V gene. The CDR3 sequence: CASSLVPSAGRQETQYF. Written as DNA, the CDR3 is TGCGCCAGCAGCTTGGTGCCGTCCGCGGGACGCCAAGAGACCCAGTACTTC. The variable domain in full, completed from reference TRBV5-1 and TRBJ2-5, reads KAGVTQTPRYLIKTRGQQVTLSCSPISGHRSVSWYQQTPGQGLQFLFEYFSETQRNKGNFPGRFSGRQFSNSRSEMNVSTLELGDSALYLCASSLVPSAGRQETQYFGPGTRLLVL.

This chain's CDR3 is CASSRDRKNTGELFF. The CDR3 coding sequence is TGTGCCAGTAGTAGGGACAGAAAGAACACCGGGGAGCTGTTTTTT. The V gene is TRBV19, the J gene TRBJ2-2; 7 bases agree with TRBD1. J was trimmed by 1 base and V by 4 bases; bases with no gene match: 3. Germline-derived CDR1 and CDR2 are LNHDA and SQIVND (reference sequence). The CDR3 consists of 15 residues. Supplemented by reference TRBV19 and TRBJ2-2, the full variable domain reads DGGITQSPKYLFRKEGQNVTLSCEQNLNHDAMYWYRQDPGQGLRLIYYSQIVNDFQKGDIAEGYSVSREKKESFPLTVTSAQKNPTAFYLCASSRDRKNTGELFFGEGSRLTVL.

The gene calls are TRBV19 and TRBJ2-1, with D uncertain. Germline-derived CDR1 and CDR2 are LNHDA and SQIVND (reference sequence). This CDR3 comprises 15 residues. Trimming removed 5 bases at V and 0 bases at J, with 11 bases between. This CDR3 is CASSVTRGSYNEQFF. The CDR3 DNA reads TGTGCCAGTAGTGTCACCCGAGGCTCCTACAATGAGCAGTTCTTC.

The chain uses TRBV7-2 and TRBJ1-1, with D possibly TRBD1 on 5 matching bases. Trimming removed 3 bases at V and 5 bases at J, with 10 bases between. The CDR3 totals 13 residues. In germline, CDR1 is SGHTA, CDR2 FQGNSA. CDR3: CASSLIGGTEAFF. DNA of the CDR3: TGTGCCAGCAGCTTGATCGGGGGGACTGAAGCTTTCTTT. The full variable domain, rest sourced from reference TRBV7-2 and TRBJ1-1, is GAGVSQSPSNKVTEKGKDVELRCDPISGHTALYWYRQSLGQGLEFLIYFQGNSAPDKSGLPSDRFSAERTGGSVSTLTIQRTQQEDSAVYLCASSLIGGTEAFFGQGTRLTVV.

J is TRBJ2-1 and V is TRBV5-1; 8 nucleotides match TRBD2. V shed 4 bases and J 10 bases; nucleotides not matched to a gene: 7. The CDR3 is made up of 13 amino acids. Germline V gives CDR1 SGHRS, CDR2 YFSETQ. The chain's CDR3 is CASSPRGASEQFF. In DNA form, the CDR3 reads TGCGCCAGCAGCCCGCGGGGGGCCTCCGAGCAGTTCTTC.

The chain combines TRBV19 with TRBJ1-2; D ambiguous. Trimming took off 3 bases at V and 4 bases at J, with 15 bases between the two ends. CDR1 is LNHDA, CDR2 SQIVND, per germline (reference sequence). This CDR3 spans 15 amino acids. This CDR3 reads CASSIFFPGVYGYTF. In DNA, the CDR3 is TGTGCCAGTAGTATTTTCTTCCCAGGCGTCTATGGCTACACCTTC.

This clone was observed once. Different DNA sequences within this sample yield the same CDR3. V usage is TRBV5-1 and J usage is TRBJ1-2; 7 bases line up with TRBD1. The V gene end was trimmed by 0 bases and the J gene end by 8 bases; junction bases not matched to a gene: 4. The CDR3 spans 13 residues. Per germline, CDR1 SGHRS and CDR2 YFSETQ. Here the CDR3 reads CASSLEGARGYTF. CDR3 sequence (DNA): TGCGCCAGCAGCTTGGAGGGGGCGAGGGGCTACACCTTC.

As for this clone: This CDR3 is also generated by other DNA sequences in the sample. CDR3 region: CASSLGRADTQYF. The CDR3 nucleotides read TGTGCCAGCAGCTTAGGCCGGGCAGATACGCAGTATTTT. The chain has TRBV11-2 and TRBJ2-3, with unresolved D. This CDR3 region has 13 residues. Germline assignment: CDR1 SGHAT and CDR2 FQNNGV. V was clipped by 1 base and J by 4 bases, with 6 bases between them.

CDR3: CASSFRGGRETQYF. The CDR3 bases are TGTGCCAGCAGTTTCCGGGGGGGCCGGGAGACCCAGTACTTC. The chain combines TRBV28 with TRBJ2-5; 8 positions match TRBD2. Germline V gives CDR1 MDHEN, CDR2 SYDVKM. This CDR3 is 14 amino acids long. V lost 3 bases, J lost 5 bases, and 5 bases stayed unmatched.

The chain couples TRBV7-8 to TRBJ1-6; D unclear. Trimming removed 8 bases at V and 0 bases at J, with 5 bases between. The CDR3 covers 13 residues. Germline-derived CDR1 and CDR2 are SGHVS and FQNEAQ. CDR3 sequence reads: CASESSYNSPLHF. CDR3 DNA: TGTGCCAGCGAGAGCTCCTATAATTCACCCCTCCACTTT.

The chain has TRBV7-9 and TRBJ1-2; D gene ambiguous. The CDR3 is 13 residues long. Trimming stripped 2 bases from V and 11 bases from J, with 15 bases between. Germline V gene data show CDR1 as SEHNR and CDR2 as FQNEAQ (reference sequence). DNA for the CDR3: TGTGCCAGCAGCTTATCGGTCAGTAACGGGTACACCTTC. It encodes CASSLSVSNGYTF.

The chain carries TRBV10-3 and TRBJ2-3; the D gene is possibly TRBD1 (5 bases). The V and J ends lost 3 bases and 3 bases respectively, with 19 bases between them. Germline lookup yields CDR1 ENHRY and CDR2 SYGVKD. CDR3 length: 17 residues. The CDR3 here is CAISEQAINTITDTQYF. The CDR3 bases are TGTGCCATCAGTGAACAGGCTATCAACACCATAACAGATACGCAGTATTTT.